The present entry profiles one T cell receptor (beta chain) with its context. This sample is part of a study of patients and donors after allogeneic stem cell transplantation. TCRdb recomputed calls from the RT-PCR reads with MiXCR, one row per CDR3 protein. The table lists over 400,000 distinct CDR3 sequences, roughly 17% of them singletons. Sequencing used blood, either unsorted or a sorted T cell fraction (not recorded which). The receptor was isolated from a human donor who was either an allogeneic HSCT recipient or a stem cell or donor lymphocyte infusion donor (not recorded which). It is not recorded whose cells these are; they may come from a transplant donor.

The CDR3 coding sequence is TGCAGTGCTAGTCGCCGGATGAGAAGCTCCTATGGCTACACCTTC. Protein: CSASRRMRSSYGYTF. V and J are TRBV20-1 and TRBJ1-2; D gene unclear. Trimming removed 3 bases from V and 4 bases from J, with 18 bases in between. CDR3 length: 15 residues. The V gene's germline CDR1 is DFQATT and CDR2 SNEGSKA (reference sequence).